This TCR beta chain was sequenced during a study of Tregs in tolerant kidney transplant recipients. Points from the study as a whole: Expanding Tregs on activated donor B cells appeared to best identify donor-specific TCRbeta clones. Biological reproducibility was not directly addressed in this study. Few patients were studied, so findings need validation in larger groups.

A word on this clone: Its antigen is currently unknown.

Generated by immunoSEQ multiplex PCR, the TCRdb table keeps only in-frame clones and is missing some. The data show some 110,000 clones, with around nine tenths seen just once and around 0.58% held by the top ten. Germline CDR1 reads SGHRS; CDR2 reads YFSETQ. Trimming removed 2 bases from V and 4 bases from J; junction bases left unmatched: 5. The CDR3 contains 14 residues. Thawed PBMCs were FACS-sorted into unstimulated CD4+CD25+CD127- regulatory T cells, CD4+CD25- non-regulatory cells, CD4 and CD8 cells. The sequence came from a human donor in good health. Sequenced material: CD4+ T cells from blood. The chain uses TRBV5-1 and TRBJ1-2, with 7 bases that match TRBD1. The CDR3 DNA sequence: TGCGCCAGCAGCTTTACAACAGGGGTCTATGGCTACACCTTC. It specifies CASSFTTGVYGYTF.